This TCR beta chain came from a study of blood T cell repertoires in COVID-19. Study overall: Spain, Italy and the United States supplied samples that represented acute and convalescent COVID-19.

Using immunoSEQ multiplex PCR, the repertoire was profiled, and TCRdb retains in-frame clones only, with some absent. The sample lists tens of thousands of clones; 75% to 90% were seen once. The length of the CDR3 is 15 residues. Trimming shortened V by 3 bases and J by 6 bases, and 16 bases separated the two germline ends. CDR1 MGHDK and CDR2 SYGVNS come from the germline V gene. The receptor was derived from a man older than 75 with acute or convalescent COVID-19. Sequencing was done on a sample of peripheral blood. The chain carries TRBV25-1 and TRBJ2-3, with a possible D match to TRBD1 (5 bases). The CDR3 DNA follows: TGTGCCAGCAGTGACCAAGGGCAGGGCCCCGATACGCAGTATTTT. Amino acids: CASSDQGQGPDTQYF.